The entry below gives a single T cell receptor (beta chain) sequence along with its context. No antigen is known for it. The data were obtained in a study of T cell responses to AZD1222 COVID-19 vaccine. Whole-study results and caveats: Researchers report vaccine-associated CD4 TCRs spanning spike, with dominance at 160-218 and 743-854.

Germline V CDR1 and CDR2: MNHEY, SVGAGI. The CDR3 is 14 residues long. Between the trimmed V and J ends, which lost 5 bases and 6 bases, there was a span of 16 bases. Here immunoSEQ multiplex PCR was the method, and the copy in TCRdb shows in-frame clones only, minus some. The sample holds 150,000 to 200,000 clones; about 89% are singletons and the top ten take 1.6%. The receptor's source is an adult in good health. The chain recombines TRBV6-5 with TRBJ1-2; D ambiguous. Specimen: peripheral blood, collected on day 0 of AZD1222 vaccination. CDR3 nucleotide sequence: TGTGCCAGCAGTACCGCGGGCAGGCCCGATGGCTACACCTTC. Translation: CASSTAGRPDGYTF.